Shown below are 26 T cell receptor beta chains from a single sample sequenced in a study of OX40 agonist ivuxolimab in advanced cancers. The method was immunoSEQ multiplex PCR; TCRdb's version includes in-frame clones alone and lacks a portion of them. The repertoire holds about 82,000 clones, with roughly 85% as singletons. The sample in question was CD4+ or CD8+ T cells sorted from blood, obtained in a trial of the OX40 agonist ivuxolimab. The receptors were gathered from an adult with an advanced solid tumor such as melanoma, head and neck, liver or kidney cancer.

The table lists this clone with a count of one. CDR3 residues: CASLQGGNEKLFF. The CDR3 DNA reads as TGTGCCAGCCTACAGGGTGGGAATGAAAAACTGTTTTTT. This chain uses TRBV6-1 with TRBJ1-4, with D maybe TRBD1 (6 bases). The V gene lost 8 bases and the J gene lost 5 bases, with 12 bases spanning the gap. In germline, CDR1 is MNHNS, CDR2 SASEGT. This CDR3 has 13 residues.

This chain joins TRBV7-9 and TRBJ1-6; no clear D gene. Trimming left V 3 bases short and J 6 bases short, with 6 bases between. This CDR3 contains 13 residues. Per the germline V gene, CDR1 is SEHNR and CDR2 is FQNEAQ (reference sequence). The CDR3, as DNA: TGTGCCAGCAGCTTTACGAGTAATTCACCCCTCCACTTT. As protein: CASSFTSNSPLHF.

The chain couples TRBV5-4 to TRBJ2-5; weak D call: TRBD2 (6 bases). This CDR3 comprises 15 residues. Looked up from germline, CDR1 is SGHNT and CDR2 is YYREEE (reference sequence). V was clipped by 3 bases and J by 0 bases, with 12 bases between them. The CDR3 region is CASSYGTLYQETQYF. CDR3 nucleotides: TGTGCCAGCAGCTACGGGACTCTGTACCAAGAGACCCAGTACTTC. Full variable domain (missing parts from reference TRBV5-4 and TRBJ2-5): ETGVTQSPTHLIKTRGQQVTLRCSSQSGHNTVSWYQQALGQGPQFIFQYYREEENGRGNFPPRFSGLQFPNYSSELNVNALELDDSALYLCASSYGTLYQETQYFGPGTRLLVL.

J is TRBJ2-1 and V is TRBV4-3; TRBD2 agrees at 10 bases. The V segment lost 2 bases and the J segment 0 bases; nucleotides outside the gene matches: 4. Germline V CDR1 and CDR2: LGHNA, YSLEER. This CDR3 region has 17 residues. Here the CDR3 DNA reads TGCGCCAGCAGCCAATATAGCGGGAGGAGCTCCTACAATGAGCAGTTCTTC. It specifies CASSQYSGRSSYNEQFF.

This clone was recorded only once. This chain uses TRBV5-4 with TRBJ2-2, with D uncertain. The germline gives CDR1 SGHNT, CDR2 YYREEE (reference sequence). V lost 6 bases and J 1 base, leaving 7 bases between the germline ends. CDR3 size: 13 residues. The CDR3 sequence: CASTPRNTGELFF. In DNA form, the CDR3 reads TGTGCCAGCACCCCAAGGAACACCGGGGAGCTGTTTTTT.

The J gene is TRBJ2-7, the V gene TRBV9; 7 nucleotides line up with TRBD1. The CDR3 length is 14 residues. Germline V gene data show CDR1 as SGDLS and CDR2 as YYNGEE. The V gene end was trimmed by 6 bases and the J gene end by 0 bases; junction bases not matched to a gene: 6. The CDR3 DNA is TGTGCCAGCAACCGGGACAGCTTCTCCTACGAGCAGTACTTC. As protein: CASNRDSFSYEQYF.

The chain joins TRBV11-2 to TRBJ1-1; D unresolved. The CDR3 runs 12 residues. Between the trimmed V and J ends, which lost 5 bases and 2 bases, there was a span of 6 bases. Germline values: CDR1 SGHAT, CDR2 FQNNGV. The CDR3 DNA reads TGTGCCAGCAGCCCCCGAAACACTGAAGCTTTCTTT. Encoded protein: CASSPRNTEAFF.

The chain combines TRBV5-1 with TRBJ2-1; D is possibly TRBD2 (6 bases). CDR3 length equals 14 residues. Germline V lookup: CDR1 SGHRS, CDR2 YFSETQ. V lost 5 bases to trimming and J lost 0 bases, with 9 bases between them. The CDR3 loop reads CASREGDSYNEQFF. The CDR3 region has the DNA TGCGCCAGCAGGGAGGGTGACTCCTACAATGAGCAGTTCTTC.

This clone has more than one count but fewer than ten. Written as DNA, the CDR3 is TGTGCCAGCAGGACTAGCTCCTACGAGCAGTACGTC. Translated: CASRTSSYEQYV. The chain links TRBV6-6 to TRBJ2-7, with D possibly TRBD2 on 6 matching bases. The CDR3 spans 12 residues. CDR1 and CDR2 from the germline V gene are MNHNY and SVGAGI (reference sequence). V was pared by 6 bases and J by 0 bases, with 6 bases between.

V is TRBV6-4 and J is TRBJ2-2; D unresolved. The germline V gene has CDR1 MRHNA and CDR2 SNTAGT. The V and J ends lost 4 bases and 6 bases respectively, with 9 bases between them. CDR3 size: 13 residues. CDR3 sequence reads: CASSGEGAGELFF. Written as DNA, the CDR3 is TGTGCCAGCAGTGGAGAAGGAGCCGGGGAGCTGTTTTTT.

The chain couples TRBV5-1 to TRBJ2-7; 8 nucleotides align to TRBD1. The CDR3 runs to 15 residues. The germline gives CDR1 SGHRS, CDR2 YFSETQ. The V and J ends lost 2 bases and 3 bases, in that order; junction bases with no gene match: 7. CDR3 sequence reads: CASSFLPGQDYEQYF. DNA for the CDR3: TGCGCCAGCAGCTTCTTACCGGGACAGGACTACGAGCAGTACTTC.

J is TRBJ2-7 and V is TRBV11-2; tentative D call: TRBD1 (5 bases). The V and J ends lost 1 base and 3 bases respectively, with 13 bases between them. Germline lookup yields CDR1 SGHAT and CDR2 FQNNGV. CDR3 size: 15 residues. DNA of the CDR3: TGTGCCAGCAGCTTAGGACAGCCCGGCCTCTACGAGCAGTACGTC. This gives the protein CASSLGQPGLYEQYV.

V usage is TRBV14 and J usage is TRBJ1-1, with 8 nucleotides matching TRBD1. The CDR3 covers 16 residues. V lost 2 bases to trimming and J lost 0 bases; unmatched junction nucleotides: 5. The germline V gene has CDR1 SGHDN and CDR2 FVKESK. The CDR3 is CASSQTGGAMNTEAFF. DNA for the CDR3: TGTGCCAGCAGCCAAACAGGGGGTGCTATGAACACTGAAGCTTTCTTT.

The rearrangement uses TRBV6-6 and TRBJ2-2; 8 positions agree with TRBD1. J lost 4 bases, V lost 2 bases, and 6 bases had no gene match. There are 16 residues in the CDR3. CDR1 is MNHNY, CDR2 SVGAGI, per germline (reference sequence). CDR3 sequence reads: CASSYPRGQGTGELFF. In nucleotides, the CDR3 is TGTGCCAGCAGTTACCCCAGGGGGCAGGGCACCGGGGAGCTGTTTTTT.

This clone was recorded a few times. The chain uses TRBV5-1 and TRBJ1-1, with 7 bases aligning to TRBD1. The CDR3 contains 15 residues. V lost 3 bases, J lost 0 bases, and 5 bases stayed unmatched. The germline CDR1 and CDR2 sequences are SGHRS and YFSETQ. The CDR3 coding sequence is TGCGCCAGCAGCTCCTCCGGGACAGTGAACACTGAAGCTTTCTTT. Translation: CASSSSGTVNTEAFF.

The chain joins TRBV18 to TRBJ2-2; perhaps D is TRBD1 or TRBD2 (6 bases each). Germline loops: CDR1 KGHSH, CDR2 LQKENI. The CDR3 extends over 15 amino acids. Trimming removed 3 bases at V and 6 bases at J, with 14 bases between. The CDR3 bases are TGTGCCAGCTCACCGGCTTCGGGGGCTCCCGGGGAGCTGTTTTTT. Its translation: CASSPASGAPGELFF.

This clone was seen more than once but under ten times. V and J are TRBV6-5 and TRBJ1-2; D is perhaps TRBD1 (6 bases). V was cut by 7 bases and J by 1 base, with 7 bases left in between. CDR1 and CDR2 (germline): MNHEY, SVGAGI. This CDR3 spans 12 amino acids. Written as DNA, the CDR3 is TGTGCCAGCAAGGGGGATAACTATGGCTACACCTTC. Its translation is CASKGDNYGYTF.

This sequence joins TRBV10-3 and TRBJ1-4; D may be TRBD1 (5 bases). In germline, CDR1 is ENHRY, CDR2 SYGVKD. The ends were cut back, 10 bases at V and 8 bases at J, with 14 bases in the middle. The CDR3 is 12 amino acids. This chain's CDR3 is CATQGGREKLFF. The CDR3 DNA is TGTGCCACCCAGGGCGGACGCGAAAAACTGTTTTTT.

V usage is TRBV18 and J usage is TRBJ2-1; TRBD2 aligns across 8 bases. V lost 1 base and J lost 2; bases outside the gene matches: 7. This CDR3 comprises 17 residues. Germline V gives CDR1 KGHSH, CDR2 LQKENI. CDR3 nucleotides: TGTGCCAGCTCACCACTACCAGCGGGGGACCCCTACAATGAGCAGTTCTTC. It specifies CASSPLPAGDPYNEQFF.

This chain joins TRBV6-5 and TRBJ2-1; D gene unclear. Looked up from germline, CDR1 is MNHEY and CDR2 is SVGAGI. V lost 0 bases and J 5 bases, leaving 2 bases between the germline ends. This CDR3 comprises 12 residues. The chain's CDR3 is CASSYSNNEQFF. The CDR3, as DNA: TGTGCCAGCAGTTACTCGAACAATGAGCAGTTCTTC.

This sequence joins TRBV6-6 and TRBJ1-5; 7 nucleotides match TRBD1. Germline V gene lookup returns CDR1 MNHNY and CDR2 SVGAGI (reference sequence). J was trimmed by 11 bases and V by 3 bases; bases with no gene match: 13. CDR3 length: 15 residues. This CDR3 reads CASSYPATGKVSQHF. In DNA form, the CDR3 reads TGTGCCAGCAGTTATCCGGCGACAGGGAAAGTGTCCCAGCATTTT.

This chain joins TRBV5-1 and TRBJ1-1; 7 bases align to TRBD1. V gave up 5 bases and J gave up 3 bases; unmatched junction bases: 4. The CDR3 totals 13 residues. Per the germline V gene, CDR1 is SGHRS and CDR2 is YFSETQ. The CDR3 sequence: CASRETGDTEAFF. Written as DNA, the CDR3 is TGCGCCAGCAGAGAAACAGGGGACACTGAAGCTTTCTTT.

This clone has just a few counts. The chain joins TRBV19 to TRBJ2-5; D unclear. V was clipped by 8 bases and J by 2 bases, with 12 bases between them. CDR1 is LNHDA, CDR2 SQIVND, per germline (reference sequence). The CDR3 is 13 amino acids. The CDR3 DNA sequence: TGTGCCAGTGGCATAAGGCTTCAAGAGACCCAGTACTTC. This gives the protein CASGIRLQETQYF.

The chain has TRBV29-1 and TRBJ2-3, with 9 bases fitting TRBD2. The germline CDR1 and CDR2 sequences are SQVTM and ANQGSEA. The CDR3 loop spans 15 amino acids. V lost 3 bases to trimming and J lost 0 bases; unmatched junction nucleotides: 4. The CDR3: CSVDSTSGSTDTQYF. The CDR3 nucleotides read TGCAGCGTTGATAGTACTAGCGGGAGCACAGATACGCAGTATTTT.

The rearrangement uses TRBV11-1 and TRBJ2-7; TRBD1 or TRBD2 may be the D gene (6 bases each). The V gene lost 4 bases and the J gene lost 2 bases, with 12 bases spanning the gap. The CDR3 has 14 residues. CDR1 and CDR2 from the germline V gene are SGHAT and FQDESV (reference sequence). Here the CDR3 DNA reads TGTGCCAGCAGCTCGTACAGGGAGGCCTACGAGCAGTACTTC. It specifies CASSSYREAYEQYF.

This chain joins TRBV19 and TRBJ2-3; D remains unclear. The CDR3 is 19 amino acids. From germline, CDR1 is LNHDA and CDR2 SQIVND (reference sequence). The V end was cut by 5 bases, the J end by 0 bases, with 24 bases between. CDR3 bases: TGTGCCAGTAGTCCTTACGTAGGGCAAAGTAGATTTAGCACAGATACGCAGTATTTT. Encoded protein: CASSPYVGQSRFSTDTQYF.